One TCR beta chain is described in this entry. Antigen: not known. This sample stems from a study of T cells in tuberculosis. Study-wide points: Cases with active tuberculosis were adults, while controls were adolescents. GMM-specific TCRs were nearer to active tuberculosis alpha repertoires, suggesting expansion.

Only in-frame clones appear in the TCRdb table, and some are missing; sequencing was by immunoSEQ multiplex PCR. The sample carries around 41,000 clones, around 94% recorded once. Adolescents were screened for latent TB by skin test and IGRA. Trimming cost V 5 bases and J 4 bases, with 11 bases left between them. This CDR3 region has 13 residues. CDR1 is LNHDA, CDR2 SQIVND, per germline (reference sequence). The TCR originated in a donor aged 10-35 years with latent tuberculosis or without tuberculosis infection. Some clones in this sample may be carry-over from other donors' samples. V and J are TRBV19 and TRBJ1-2; D may be TRBD1 (5 bases). The sample taken for sequencing was PBMCs. The CDR3 here is CASSPRTTYGYTF. The CDR3 DNA is TGTGCCAGTAGTCCCAGGACAACCTATGGCTACACCTTC.